One sample yielded the 2 T cell receptor beta chains listed below, sequenced in a study of blood T cell repertoires in COVID-19. Sequencing used immunoSEQ multiplex PCR; TCRdb keeps in-frame clones, though not all of them. The profile shows more than 200,000 clones, about 84% of them singletons. The sample taken for sequencing was PBMCs or T cells enriched from blood (not recorded which). The receptor set was obtained from a woman aged 35 to 49 with acute COVID-19.

The V call is TRBV28, the J call TRBJ1-5, with TRBD1 matching 7 bases. The V gene's germline CDR1 is MDHEN and CDR2 SYDVKM. The CDR3 is made up of 14 amino acids. J gave up 0 bases and V 6 bases, and 2 bases lay outside the gene matches. CDR3 sequence: CASRRQGSNQPQHF. The CDR3 DNA is TGTGCCAGCAGAAGACAGGGTAGCAATCAGCCCCAGCATTTT.

The V gene is TRBV7-2, the J gene TRBJ2-1, with TRBD1 identical over 9 bases. From germline, CDR1 is SGHTA and CDR2 FQGNSA. The J segment lost 7 bases and the V segment lost 3 bases, leaving 4 bases of the junction unmatched. The CDR3 runs 14 residues. The CDR3 is CASSFRDRVNEQFF. CDR3 in DNA: TGTGCCAGCAGCTTCCGGGACAGGGTAAATGAGCAGTTCTTC.